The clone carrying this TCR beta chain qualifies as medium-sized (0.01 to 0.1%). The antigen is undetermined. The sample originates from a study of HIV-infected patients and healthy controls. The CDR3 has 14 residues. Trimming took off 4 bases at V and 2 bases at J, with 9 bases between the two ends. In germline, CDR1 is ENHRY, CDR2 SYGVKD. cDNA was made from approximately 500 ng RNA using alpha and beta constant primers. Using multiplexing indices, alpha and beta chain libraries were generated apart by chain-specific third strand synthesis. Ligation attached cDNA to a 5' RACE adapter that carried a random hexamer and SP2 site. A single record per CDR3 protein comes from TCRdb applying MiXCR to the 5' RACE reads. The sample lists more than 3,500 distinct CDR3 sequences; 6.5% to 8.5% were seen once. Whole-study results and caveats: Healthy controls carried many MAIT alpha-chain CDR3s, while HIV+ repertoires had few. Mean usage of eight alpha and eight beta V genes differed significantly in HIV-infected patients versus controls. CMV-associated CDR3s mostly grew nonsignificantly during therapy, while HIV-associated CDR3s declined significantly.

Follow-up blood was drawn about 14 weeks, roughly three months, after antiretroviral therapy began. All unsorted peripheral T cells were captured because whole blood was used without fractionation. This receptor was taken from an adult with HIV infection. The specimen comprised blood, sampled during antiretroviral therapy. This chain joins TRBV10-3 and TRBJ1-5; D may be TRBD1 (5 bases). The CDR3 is CAISGQGGNQPQHF. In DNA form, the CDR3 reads TGTGCCATCAGTGGGCAGGGCGGCAATCAGCCCCAGCATTTT.